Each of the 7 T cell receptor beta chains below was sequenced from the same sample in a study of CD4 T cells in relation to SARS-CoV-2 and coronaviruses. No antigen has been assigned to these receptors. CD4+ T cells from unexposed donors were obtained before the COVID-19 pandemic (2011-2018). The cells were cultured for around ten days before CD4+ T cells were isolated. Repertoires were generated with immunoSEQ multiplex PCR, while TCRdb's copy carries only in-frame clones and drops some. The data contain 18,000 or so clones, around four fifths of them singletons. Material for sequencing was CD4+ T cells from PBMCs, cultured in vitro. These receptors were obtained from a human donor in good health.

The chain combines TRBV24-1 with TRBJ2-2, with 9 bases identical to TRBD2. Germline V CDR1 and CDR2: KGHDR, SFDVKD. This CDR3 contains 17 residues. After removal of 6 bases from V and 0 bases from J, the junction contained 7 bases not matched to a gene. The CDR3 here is CATSSGRLAANTGELFF. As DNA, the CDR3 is TGTGCCACCAGTTCGGGCCGACTAGCGGCGAACACCGGGGAGCTGTTTTTT.

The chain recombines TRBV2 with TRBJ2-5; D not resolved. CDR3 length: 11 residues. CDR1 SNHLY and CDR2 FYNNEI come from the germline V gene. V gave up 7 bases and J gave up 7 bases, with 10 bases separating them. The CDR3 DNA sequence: TGTGCCAGCATGAGAAGCGTGACCCAGTACTTC. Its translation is CASMRSVTQYF.

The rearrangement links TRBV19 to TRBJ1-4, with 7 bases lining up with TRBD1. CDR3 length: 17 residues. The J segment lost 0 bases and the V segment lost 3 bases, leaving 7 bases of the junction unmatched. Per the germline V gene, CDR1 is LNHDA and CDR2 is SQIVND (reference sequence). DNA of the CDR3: TGTGCCAGTAGTATGAGGGGGCTGGGGTCAACTAATGAAAAACTGTTTTTT. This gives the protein CASSMRGLGSTNEKLFF. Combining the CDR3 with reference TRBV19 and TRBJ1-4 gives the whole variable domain DGGITQSPKYLFRKEGQNVTLSCEQNLNHDAMYWYRQDPGQGLRLIYYSQIVNDFQKGDIAEGYSVSREKKESFPLTVTSAQKNPTAFYLCASSMRGLGSTNEKLFFGSGTQLSVL.

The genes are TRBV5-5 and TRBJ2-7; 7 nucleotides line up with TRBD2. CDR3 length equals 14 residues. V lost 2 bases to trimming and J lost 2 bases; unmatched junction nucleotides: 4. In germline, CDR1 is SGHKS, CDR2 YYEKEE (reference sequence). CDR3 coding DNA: TGTGCCAGCAGCTTCGCCCGGGGGGCCTACGAGCAGTACTTC. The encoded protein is CASSFARGAYEQYF.

This CDR3 is CASRTERERGNEQFF. In DNA, the CDR3 is TGTGCCAGCAGAACTGAGCGGGAGAGGGGAAATGAGCAGTTCTTC. The chain joins TRBV7-8 to TRBJ2-1; 8 bases line up with TRBD2. Looked up from germline, CDR1 is SGHVS and CDR2 is FQNEAQ. The ends lost 6 bases at V and 7 bases at J; junction bases unmatched: 11. This CDR3 spans 15 amino acids.

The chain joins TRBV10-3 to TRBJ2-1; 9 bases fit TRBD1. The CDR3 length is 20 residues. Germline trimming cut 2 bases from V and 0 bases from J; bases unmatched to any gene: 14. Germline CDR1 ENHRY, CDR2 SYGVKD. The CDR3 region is CAISEGGTGTYMSSYNEQFF. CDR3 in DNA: TGTGCCATCAGTGAGGGAGGGACAGGGACTTATATGAGCTCCTACAATGAGCAGTTCTTC.

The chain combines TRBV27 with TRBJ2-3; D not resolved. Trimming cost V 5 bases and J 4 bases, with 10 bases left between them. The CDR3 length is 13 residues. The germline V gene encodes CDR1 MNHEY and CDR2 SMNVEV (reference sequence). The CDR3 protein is CASSPHGSDTQYF. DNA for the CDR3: TGTGCCAGCAGTCCTCACGGGTCAGATACGCAGTATTTT.